This record concerns one TCR beta chain sequence. This record comes from a study of T cell responses to AZD1222 COVID-19 vaccine. Sequencing was performed with immunoSEQ multiplex PCR; in TCRdb, only in-frame clones are kept and a portion is missing. Of 110,000 to 150,000 clones in the sample, around 89% are singletons; the top ten hold approximately 3%. Investigators merged groups given second doses at roughly 4 or roughly 12 weeks. The receptor comes from an adult who received the AZD1222 COVID-19 vaccine. Sequences were derived from peripheral blood, sampled 28 days after the second AZD1222 dose.

This CDR3 reads CASSFSTGYNPRNSEQYF. The CDR3 nucleotides read TGTGCCAGCAGTTTTTCGACAGGATACAATCCCCGAAATTCCGAGCAGTACTTC. The J gene is TRBJ2-7, the V gene TRBV27, with a possible D match to TRBD1 (6 bases). Per germline, CDR1 MNHEY and CDR2 SMNVEV (reference sequence). V gave up 3 bases and J gave up 6 bases, with 27 bases separating them. The CDR3 sequence is 18 residues long.